Each of the 25 T cell receptor beta chains below was sequenced from the same sample in a study of PD-1 blockade in classical Hodgkin lymphoma. Using immunoSEQ multiplex PCR, the repertoire was profiled, and TCRdb retains in-frame clones only, with some absent. The profile shows some 93,000 clones, around 90% of them singletons. Patients all relapsed after autologous stem cell transplantation, and there was variation in brentuximab vedotin exposure. Material: peripheral blood mononuclear cells (PBMCs), obtained at baseline. These TCRs come from a human donor with classical Hodgkin lymphoma.

This chain links TRBV27 with TRBJ1-2; TRBD1 matches at 12 bases. The V gene end was trimmed by 3 bases and the J gene end by 5 bases; junction bases not matched to a gene: 13. The V gene's germline CDR1 is MNHEY and CDR2 SMNVEV (reference sequence). The CDR3 loop spans 18 amino acids. The chain's CDR3 is CASSFLLGTGGASYGYTF. In nucleotides, the CDR3 is TGTGCCAGCAGTTTTCTGCTCGGGACAGGGGGCGCTTCGTATGGCTACACCTTC.

This chain uses TRBV5-1 with TRBJ2-1, with 11 bases matching TRBD2. V was clipped by 3 bases and J by 5 bases; unmatched bases: 4. From germline, CDR1 is SGHRS and CDR2 YFSETQ. The CDR3 is 15 amino acids. The CDR3 nucleotides read TGCGCCAGCAGCTCTCTAGCGGGAGGAAACAATGAGCAGTTCTTC. Amino acids: CASSSLAGGNNEQFF.

In DNA, the CDR3 is TGTGCCTGGAGTGACAGGGATAACATTCAGTACTTC. Residues: CAWSDRDNIQYF. The chain couples TRBV30 to TRBJ2-4, with D tentatively TRBD1 (6 bases). The CDR3 length is 12 residues. Per the germline V gene, CDR1 is GTSNPN and CDR2 is SVGIG (reference sequence). The germline V and J ends were trimmed by 1 base and 7 bases, with 8 bases remaining between them.

The V gene is TRBV28, the J gene TRBJ2-7, with no clear D. Germline lookup yields CDR1 MDHEN and CDR2 SYDVKM. V was cut by 7 bases and J by 0 bases, with 4 bases left in between. The length of the CDR3 is 11 residues. In DNA, the CDR3 is TGTGCCAGCACCGTCTCCTACGAGCAGTACTTC. This gives the protein CASTVSYEQYF.

The chain employs TRBV5-1 and TRBJ1-1; 9 nucleotides agree with TRBD1. This CDR3 has 15 amino acids. V lost 3 bases, J lost 10 bases, and 13 bases stayed unmatched. Germline V lookup: CDR1 SGHRS, CDR2 YFSETQ. CDR3 DNA sequence: TGCGCCAGCAGCTCCCTGCCCGGGACAGGGAAGTCAGCTTTCTTT. Its translation: CASSSLPGTGKSAFF.

The chain has TRBV2 and TRBJ1-4; D unclear. Trimming removed 10 bases from V and 4 bases from J, with 7 bases in between. Germline V gene data show CDR1 as SNHLY and CDR2 as FYNNEI. The CDR3 loop spans 11 amino acids. This CDR3 reads CATRGNEKLFF. In DNA, the CDR3 is TGTGCCACACGGGGTAATGAAAAACTGTTTTTT. Combining the CDR3 with reference TRBV2 and TRBJ1-4 gives the whole variable domain EPEVTQTPSHQVTQMGQEVILRCVPISNHLYFYWYRQILGQKVEFLVSFYNNEISEKSEIFDDQFSVERPDGSNFTLKIRSTKLEDSAMYFCATRGNEKLFFGSGTQLSVL.

The chain uses TRBV19 and TRBJ1-2, with 7 nucleotides matching TRBD1. Germline V gene data show CDR1 as LNHDA and CDR2 as SQIVND (reference sequence). The CDR3 sequence is 13 residues long. V lost 6 bases and J lost 4; bases outside the gene matches: 5. Here the CDR3 reads CASSRGGVYGYTF. In DNA form, the CDR3 reads TGTGCCAGTAGCAGAGGGGGCGTCTATGGCTACACCTTC.

V and J are TRBV9 and TRBJ2-5; D might be TRBD1 or TRBD2, each matching 5 bases. Germline V gene data show CDR1 as SGDLS and CDR2 as YYNGEE. V gave up 0 bases and J gave up 5 bases, with 11 bases separating them. This CDR3 is 14 amino acids long. CDR3 sequence reads: CASSVVGRVETQYF. CDR3 nucleotide sequence: TGTGCCAGCAGCGTAGTGGGACGAGTGGAGACCCAGTACTTC. Supplemented by reference TRBV9 and TRBJ2-5, the full variable domain reads DSGVTQTPKHLITATGQRVTLRCSPRSGDLSVYWYQQSLDQGLQFLIQYYNGEERAKGNILERFSAQQFPDLHSELNLSSLELGDSALYFCASSVVGRVETQYFGPGTRLLVL.

The V call is TRBV15, the J call TRBJ2-1; D remains ambiguous. Deletions cut 0 bases from V and 4 bases from J, with 10 bases between. Germline V gene lookup returns CDR1 LNHNV and CDR2 YYDKDF (reference sequence). The CDR3 is 15 amino acids. CDR3 DNA: TGTGCCACCAGCAGAGAGGCGTCTTCTTACAATGAGCAGTTCTTC. This translates into CATSREASSYNEQFF.

CDR3 nucleotides: TGTGCCAGTACAAGTATGTGGCAGCTCTTCTACGAGCAGTACTTC. Its translation: CASTSMWQLFYEQYF. This chain links TRBV19 with TRBJ2-7; D not resolved. The CDR3 totals 15 residues. Trimming took 7 bases from V and 3 from J, leaving 19 bases between them. Per germline, CDR1 LNHDA and CDR2 SQIVND (reference sequence).

This clone was picked up one time. The genes are TRBV10-3 and TRBJ1-1; D not resolved. V lost 8 bases and J lost 6, with 10 bases in between. The CDR3 covers 11 residues. Germline V CDR1 and CDR2: ENHRY, SYGVKD. CDR3 DNA: TGTGCCATCCGTAGCTTCTCTGAAGCTTTCTTT. Its protein is CAIRSFSEAFF.

The chain combines TRBV5-6 with TRBJ2-5; TRBD2 aligns across 9 bases. This CDR3 is 15 amino acids long. Per germline, CDR1 SGHDT and CDR2 YYEEEE. The junction had 3 bases not matched to a gene; V was cut back by 1 base and J by 2 bases. The CDR3 reads CASSLSLAGQETQYF. Written as DNA, the CDR3 is TGTGCCAGCAGCTTGAGCCTAGCGGGACAAGAGACCCAGTACTTC.

The J gene is TRBJ2-1, the V gene TRBV10-3; a possible D gene is TRBD1 (5 bases). Trimming took 11 bases from V and 4 from J, leaving 21 bases between them. This CDR3 contains 15 residues. Germline V lookup: CDR1 ENHRY, CDR2 SYGVKD. CDR3 loop: CAAKTGQGLYNEQFF. In DNA form, the CDR3 reads TGTGCCGCTAAAACCGGGCAGGGTCTTTACAATGAGCAGTTCTTC.

CDR3 coding DNA: TGTGCCAGCAGTAACACAGGGGGCTTATCCACTGAAGCTTTCTTT. Its translation: CASSNTGGLSTEAFF. V gene TRBV28 combines with J gene TRBJ1-1; TRBD1 matches 9 bases. The CDR3 runs 15 residues. The V segment lost 5 bases and the J segment 4 bases; nucleotides outside the gene matches: 8. From germline, CDR1 is MDHEN and CDR2 SYDVKM.

The chain couples TRBV6-6 to TRBJ1-1; D is unclear. CDR3 size: 15 residues. Germline V gene data show CDR1 as MNHNY and CDR2 as SVGAGI (reference sequence). V shed 2 bases and J shed 0 bases, with 10 bases lying between them. CDR3 protein: CASSYDPILNTEAFF. In DNA, the CDR3 is TGTGCCAGCAGTTACGATCCGATCTTGAACACTGAAGCTTTCTTT.

The chain uses TRBV9 and TRBJ2-3, with 7 bases identical to TRBD2. The ends lost 3 bases at V and 3 bases at J; junction bases unmatched: 10. The CDR3 runs 16 residues. The germline V gene encodes CDR1 SGDLS and CDR2 YYNGEE. The chain's CDR3 is CASSALTSLRTDTQYF. The CDR3 bases are TGTGCCAGCAGCGCTTTGACTAGCCTACGAACAGATACGCAGTATTTT.

This chain connects TRBV7-3 to TRBJ2-7; D might be TRBD2 (6 bases). The CDR3 loop spans 14 amino acids. Germline values: CDR1 SGHTA, CDR2 FQGTGA. V lost 3 bases and J 6 bases, leaving 15 bases between the germline ends. The CDR3, as DNA: TGTGCCAGCAGCTTGGGGCCCCAAGCGGGCGAGCAGTACTTC. It encodes CASSLGPQAGEQYF.

CDR3 nucleotide sequence: TGTGCCAAGTGCGACAGGTCGAACACCGGGGAGCTGTTTTTT. It encodes CAKCDRSNTGELFF. The chain links TRBV21-1 to TRBJ2-2; TRBD1 is taken as the D call from the table, unchecked against the DNA. TRBV21-1 is reported as a pseudogene. This CDR3 is built from 14 residues.

The V gene is TRBV28, the J gene TRBJ1-2; 11 bases map to TRBD1. The CDR3 length is 14 residues. The junction had 5 bases not matched to a gene; V was cut back by 5 bases and J by 6 bases. From germline, CDR1 is MDHEN and CDR2 SYDVKM. The CDR3 DNA reads TGTGCCAGCAGTAGGGGACAGGGGGGGGATGGCTACACCTTC. Amino acid sequence: CASSRGQGGDGYTF.

This chain connects TRBV25-1 to TRBJ2-3; no definite D call. CDR1 and CDR2 from the germline V gene are MGHDK and SYGVNS. V lost 8 bases and J lost 2, with 11 bases in between. The CDR3 is 13 residues long. The CDR3 reads CASGRSHTDTQYF. CDR3 coding DNA: TGTGCCAGCGGGCGTAGTCACACAGATACGCAGTATTTT.

The rearrangement links TRBV29-1 to TRBJ2-1, with 9 bases matching TRBD2. Germline V gene data show CDR1 as SQVTM and CDR2 as ANQGSEA. Trimming cost V 7 bases and J 7 bases; bases outside gene matches: 8. The length of the CDR3 is 13 residues. The CDR3 nucleotides read TGCAGCGCCGGGCTAGCGGGATGGAATGAGCAGTTCTTC. It translates to CSAGLAGWNEQFF.

CDR3 DNA sequence: TGTGCCAGCAGCCGTGCACTAGCGGACTACAATGAGCAGTTCTTC. Its protein product is CASSRALADYNEQFF. The chain recombines TRBV2 with TRBJ2-1, with 8 bases aligning to TRBD2. Trimming took 6 bases from V and 3 from J; bases not matched to a gene: 7. The germline V gene encodes CDR1 SNHLY and CDR2 FYNNEI. The CDR3 extends over 15 amino acids.

The rearrangement joins TRBV5-1 to TRBJ1-5; TRBD1 might be the D (6 bases). V was shortened by 4 bases and J by 3 bases, with 14 bases between the two germline ends. The CDR3 loop spans 15 amino acids. Germline-derived CDR1 and CDR2 are SGHRS and YFSETQ. The CDR3 DNA sequence: TGCGCCAGCAGCATAGATTGGGACAACAATCAGCCCCAGCATTTT. It translates to CASSIDWDNNQPQHF.

The genes are TRBV5-1 and TRBJ2-7; D is possibly TRBD1 (6 bases). Deletions cut 1 base from V and 4 bases from J, with 15 bases between. Germline V gene data show CDR1 as SGHRS and CDR2 as YFSETQ. The CDR3 has 15 residues. The CDR3 sequence: CASSLPRDTPYEQYF. CDR3 coding DNA: TGCGCCAGCAGCTTGCCCCGGGACACCCCTTACGAGCAGTACTTC.

This chain links TRBV6-6 with TRBJ1-1, with no clear D. The CDR3 loop spans 15 amino acids. Germline V gene sequence: CDR1 MNHNY, CDR2 SVGAGI (reference sequence). V was clipped by 7 bases and J by 3 bases, with 18 bases between them. This CDR3 is CASIRSSEAYTEAFF. CDR3 DNA sequence: TGTGCCAGCATTAGATCGTCGGAGGCCTACACTGAAGCTTTCTTT.